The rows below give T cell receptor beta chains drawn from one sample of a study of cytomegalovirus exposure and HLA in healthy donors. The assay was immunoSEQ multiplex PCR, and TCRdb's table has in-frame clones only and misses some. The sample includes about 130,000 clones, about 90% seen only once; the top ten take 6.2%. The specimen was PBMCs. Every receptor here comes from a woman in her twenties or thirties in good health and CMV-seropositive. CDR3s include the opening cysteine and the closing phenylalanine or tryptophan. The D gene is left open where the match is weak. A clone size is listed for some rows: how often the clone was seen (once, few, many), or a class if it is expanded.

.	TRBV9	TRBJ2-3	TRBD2	TGTGCCAGCAGACCTACTAGCGGGAGTGAAGATACGCAGTATTTT	CASRPTSGSEDTQYF
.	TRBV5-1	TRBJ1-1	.	TGCGCCAGCAGCTTGGGGCCCTTAGGGGATAACACTGAAGCTTTCTTT	CASSLGPLGDNTEAFF
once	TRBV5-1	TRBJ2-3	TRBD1	TGCGCCAGCAGCTTGGGGGGACAGGGGGACACAGATACGCAGTATTTT	CASSLGGQGDTDTQYF
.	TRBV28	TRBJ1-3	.	TGTGCCAGCAGTCCAACAGGGATCTCTGGAAACACCATATATTTT	CASSPTGISGNTIYF
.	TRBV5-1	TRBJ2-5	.	TGCGCCAGCAGCTTGGGAGGTCAAGAGGCCCAGTACTTC	CASSLGGQEAQYF
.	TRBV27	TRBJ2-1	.	TGTGCCAGCAGGAAGACAGACCACTCCTACAATGAGCAGTTCTTC	CASRKTDHSYNEQFF
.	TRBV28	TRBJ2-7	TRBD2	TGTGCCAGCAGTTTATGGGGAGCGGGAGACCCGAAGGACGAGCAGTACTTC	CASSLWGAGDPKDEQYF
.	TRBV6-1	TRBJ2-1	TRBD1	TGTGCCAGCAGTCTGACAGGGGTACTCAATGAGCAGTTCTTC	CASSLTGVLNEQFF
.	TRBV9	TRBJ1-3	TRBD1	TGTGCCAGCAGCGCAGGGGGTGGTGCTGGAAACACCATATATTTT	CASSAGGGAGNTIYF
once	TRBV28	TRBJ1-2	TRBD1	TGTGCCAGCAGTTTATGGACAGGGGGCGCGGGCTACACCTTC	CASSLWTGGAGYTF
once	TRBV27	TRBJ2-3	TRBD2	TGTGCCAGCAGTTCCTCGACTAGCGGGGGGGCAAAAGATACGCAGTATTTT	CASSSSTSGGAKDTQYF
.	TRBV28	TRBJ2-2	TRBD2	TGTGCCAGCAGTTTTCCGGGAGGGAGGACCGGGGAGCTGTTTTTT	CASSFPGGRTGELFF
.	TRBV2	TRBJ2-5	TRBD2	TGTGCCAGCAGTGAAGTCGGAGCGGGGGGGCAAGAGACCCAGTACTTC	CASSEVGAGGQETQYF
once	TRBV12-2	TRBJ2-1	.	TGTGCAAGTCGCCCCAGTCGGGAGGGACCCGACTACAATGAGCAGTTCTTC	CASRPSREGPDYNEQFF
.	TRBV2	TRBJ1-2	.	TGTGCCAGCAATATACAGGGTCCTCCTAACTATGGCTACACCTTC	CASNIQGPPNYGYTF
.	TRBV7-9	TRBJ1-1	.	TGTGCCAGCAGAGAAAGGGCGGGGATGAACACTGAAGCTTTCTTT	CASRERAGMNTEAFF
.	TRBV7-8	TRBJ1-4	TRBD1	TGTGCCAGCACCTGGACAGGGCAAAGGGAAAAACTGTTTTTT	CASTWTGQREKLFF
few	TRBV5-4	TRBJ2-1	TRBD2	TGTGCCAGCGCAAGCCGCCAGGGACTAGCGGGAGAGTTCTTC	CASASRQGLAGEFF
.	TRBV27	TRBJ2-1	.	TGTGCCAGCAAGCTCGCGGGGGCACACGATGAGCAGTTCTTC	CASKLAGAHDEQFF
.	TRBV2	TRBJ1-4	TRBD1	TGTGCCAGCAGTTCCGGACAGGGGGAAAAACTGTTTTTT	CASSSGQGEKLFF
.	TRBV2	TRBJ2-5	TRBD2	TGTGCCAGCAGGGTACTAGCGACAAAAGAGACCCAGTACTTC	CASRVLATKETQYF
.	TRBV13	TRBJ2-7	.	TGTGCCAGCAGCCGACAGGAGGCCTACGAGCAGTACTTC	CASSRQEAYEQYF
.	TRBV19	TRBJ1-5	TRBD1	TGTGCCAGTAGTATCGTGGGGACAGGTTGGGGTCAGCCCCAGCATTTT	CASSIVGTGWGQPQHF
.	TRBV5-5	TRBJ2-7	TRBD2	TGTGCCAGCAGCTTTCGGGTCGGGGCGGGAGCCTACGAGCAGTACTTC	CASSFRVGAGAYEQYF
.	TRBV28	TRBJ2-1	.	TGTGCCAGCAGTTTTTTGACTCTGCGGGACAATGAGCAGTTCTTC	CASSFLTLRDNEQFF
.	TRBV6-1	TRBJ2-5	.	TGTGCCAGCCGCCTGGGGGGGGCCGAAGAGACCCAGTACTTC	CASRLGGAEETQYF
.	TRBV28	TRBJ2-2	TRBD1	TGTGCCAGCAGCAGAACAGGACAGGGGTTGGCCGGGGAGCTGTTTTTT	CASSRTGQGLAGELFF
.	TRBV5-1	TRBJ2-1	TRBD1	TGCGCCAGCAGCGCTACAGGGGACTACAATGAGCAGTTCTTC	CASSATGDYNEQFF
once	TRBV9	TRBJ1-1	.	TGTGCCAGCAGCGTACAGACGGGGTCCACTGAAGCTTTCTTT	CASSVQTGSTEAFF
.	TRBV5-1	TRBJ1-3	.	TGCGCCAGCAGCCCCTGGAGTTCTGGAAACACCATATATTTT	CASSPWSSGNTIYF
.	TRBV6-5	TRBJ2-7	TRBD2	TGTGCCAGCAGTCCATCCATGGGGGGGGACGAGCAGTACTTC	CASSPSMGGDEQYF
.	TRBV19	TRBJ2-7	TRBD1	TGTGCCAGTAGTGCGGGACAGGGTCCCTACGAGCAGTACTTC	CASSAGQGPYEQYF
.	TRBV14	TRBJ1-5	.	TGTGCCAGCAGCCAAGTCGGTCAGGGTTTT	CASSQVGQGF
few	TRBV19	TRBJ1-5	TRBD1	TGTGCCAGTAGCGGAGACAGGGGAGGCAATCAGCCCCAGCATTTT	CASSGDRGGNQPQHF
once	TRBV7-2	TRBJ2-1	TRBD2	TGTGCCAGCAGCTTAAGGACTAGCGGCTACAATGAGCAGTTCTTC	CASSLRTSGYNEQFF
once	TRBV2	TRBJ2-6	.	TGTGCCAGCAGTGGACCCCAGGGTGTTGGGGCCAACGTCCTGACTTTC	CASSGPQGVGANVLTF
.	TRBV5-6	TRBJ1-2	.	TGTGCCAGCAGCCCCCGGGCGGGGTTGGCTAACTATGGCTACACCTTC	CASSPRAGLANYGYTF
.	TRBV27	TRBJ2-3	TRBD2	TGTGCCAGCAGTAGCGGGAGGGCCGGGGGCACAGATACGCAGTATTTT	CASSSGRAGGTDTQYF
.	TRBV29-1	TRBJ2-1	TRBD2	TGCAGCGTGATAGCGGGAGCGAATGAGCAGTTCTTC	CSVIAGANEQFF
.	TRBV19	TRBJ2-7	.	TGTGCCAGCGCCCCGGGGGGCACGTCCTACGAGCAGTACTTC	CASAPGGTSYEQYF
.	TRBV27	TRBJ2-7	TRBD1	TGTGCCAGCAGTTTAACAGGACAGGCTTTCAACGAGCAGTACTTC	CASSLTGQAFNEQYF
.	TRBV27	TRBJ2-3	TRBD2	TGTGCCAGCAGTTTCCAACCTCTATACTCTAGCGGGGCAAGGGGGGGTACGCAGTATTTT	CASSFQPLYSSGARGGTQYF
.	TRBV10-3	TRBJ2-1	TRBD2	TGTGCCATCAGCCAACTAGCGGGAGGGAACAATGAGCAGTTCTTC	CAISQLAGGNNEQFF
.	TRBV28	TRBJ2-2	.	TGTGCCAGCGTCCGTTCCACCGGGGAGCTGTTTTTT	CASVRSTGELFF
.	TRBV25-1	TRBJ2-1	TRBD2	TGTGCCAGCAGTGAATTGGGTTGGGCTAGCGGGGGGCCGGTGTTCTTC	CASSELGWASGGPVFF
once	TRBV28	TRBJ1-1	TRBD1	TGTGCCAGCAGTCCACGGGGGACAGGGGAAAACACTGAAGCTTTCTTT	CASSPRGTGENTEAFF
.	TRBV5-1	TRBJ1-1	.	TGCGCCAGCAGCCCCGTGGGGAGGGGGAACACTGAAGCTTTCTTT	CASSPVGRGNTEAFF
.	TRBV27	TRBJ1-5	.	TGTGCCAGCAGGCCAGGGTTTGAGAACAATCAGCCCCAGCATTTT	CASRPGFENNQPQHF
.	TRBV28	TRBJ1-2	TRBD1	TGTGCCAGCAAGCAAATCGGGACAGCCTATGGCTACACCTTC	CASKQIGTAYGYTF
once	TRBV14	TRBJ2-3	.	TGTGCCAGCAGCCAAGGGGACTGGGATACGCAGTATTTT	CASSQGDWDTQYF
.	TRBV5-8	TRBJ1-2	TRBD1	TGTGCCAGCAGCTTGGTGAAGGGGGCGTCGGGTTGGTATGGCTACACCTTC	CASSLVKGASGWYGYTF
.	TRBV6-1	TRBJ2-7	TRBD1	TGTGCCAGCAGTGAAGCCCCGGGACAGGGACCCTACGAGCAGTACTTC	CASSEAPGQGPYEQYF
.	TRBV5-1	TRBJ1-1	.	TGCGCCAGCAGCTTTTACGGGGAGAACACTGAAGCTTTCTTT	CASSFYGENTEAFF
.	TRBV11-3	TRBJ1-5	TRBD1	TGTGCCAGCAGCCCCGGGACAGAGCCCAATCAGCCCCAGCATTTT	CASSPGTEPNQPQHF
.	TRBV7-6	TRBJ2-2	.	TGTGCCAGCAGCTCTTACATCGGGGAGCTGTTTTTT	CASSSYIGELFF
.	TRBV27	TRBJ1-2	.	TGTGCCAGCAGTTTATCAGCAGGGGTGAGGGGCTACACCTTC	CASSLSAGVRGYTF
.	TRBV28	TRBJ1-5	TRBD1	TGTGCCAGCAGTTTCGACAGGGCGAGTCAGCCCCAGCATTTT	CASSFDRASQPQHF
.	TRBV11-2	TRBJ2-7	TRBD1	TGTGCCAGCAGCTTCCCCGGACAGGCTCACAGGGAGCAGTACTTC	CASSFPGQAHREQYF
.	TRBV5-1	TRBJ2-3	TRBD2	TGCGCCAGCAGCTTGAGCGGGAGTACAGATACGCAGTATTTT	CASSLSGSTDTQYF